These T cell receptor beta chains were read from a single sample in a study of T cell responses to AZD1222 COVID-19 vaccine. Measured with immunoSEQ multiplex PCR; TCRdb has only the in-frame clones, and not every one. The repertoire holds 100,000 to 150,000 clones, with around 92% as singletons. Source: peripheral blood, taken 28 days after the second AZD1222 dose. These receptors were collected from an adult who received the AZD1222 COVID-19 vaccine. The CDR3 runs from the conserved cysteine through the conserved F or W. D genes are given only for firm matches. Rows give clone size only sometimes, using once, few, many, or a class for an expanded clone.

d_gene: NA
j_gene: TRBJ1-1
len: 14
v_gene: TRBV18
abundance: NA
CDR3aa: CASSPVSQVTEAFF
CDR3nt: TGTGCCAGCTCACCTGTTTCCCAGGTCACTGAAGCTTTCTTT

d_gene: TRBD2
j_gene: TRBJ2-3
len: 14
v_gene: TRBV5-4
abundance: NA
CDR3aa: CASSRGGQTDTQYF
CDR3nt: TGTGCCAGCAGCCGGGGGGGGCAAACAGATACGCAGTATTTT

d_gene: NA
j_gene: TRBJ1-5
len: 15
v_gene: TRBV19
abundance: NA
CDR3aa: CASSVQGTSNQPQHF
CDR3nt: TGTGCCAGTAGCGTACAGGGTACTAGCAATCAGCCCCAGCATTTT

d_gene: NA
j_gene: TRBJ2-2
len: 14
v_gene: TRBV7-2
abundance: NA
CDR3aa: CAKGDQLNTGELFF
CDR3nt: TGTGCCAAAGGCGACCAACTAAACACCGGGGAGCTGTTTTTT

d_gene: NA
j_gene: TRBJ1-2
len: 19
v_gene: TRBV5-1
abundance: NA
CDR3aa: CASSSPGNRPTASGYGYTF
CDR3nt: TGCGCCAGCAGCTCCCCGGGTAACCGACCGACAGCCTCAGGCTATGGCTACACCTTC

d_gene: TRBD1
j_gene: TRBJ2-5
len: 15
v_gene: TRBV2
abundance: NA
CDR3aa: CASRGTGKSQETQYF
CDR3nt: TGTGCCAGCAGGGGGACAGGAAAGTCGCAAGAGACCCAGTACTTC

d_gene: NA
j_gene: TRBJ2-1
len: 12
v_gene: TRBV3-1/TRBV3-2
abundance: NA
CDR3aa: CASSKGEGYPFF
CDR3nt: TGTGCCAGCAGCAAGGGTGAGGGCTATCCGTTCTTC

d_gene: NA
j_gene: TRBJ1-3
len: 14
v_gene: TRBV5-6
abundance: NA
CDR3aa: CASSLRTPGNTIYF
CDR3nt: TGTGCCAGCAGCTTGCGGACACCTGGAAACACCATATATTTT

d_gene: NA
j_gene: TRBJ1-4
len: 15
v_gene: TRBV28
abundance: NA
CDR3aa: CASSSPEGGNEKLFF
CDR3nt: TGTGCCAGCAGTTCTCCCGAGGGGGGTAATGAAAAACTGTTTTTT

d_gene: TRBD1
j_gene: TRBJ1-5
len: 14
v_gene: TRBV19
abundance: NA
CDR3aa: CASTDRDSNQPQHF
CDR3nt: TGTGCCAGTACTGACAGGGATAGCAATCAGCCCCAGCATTTT

d_gene: NA
j_gene: TRBJ1-1
len: 11
v_gene: TRBV7-6
abundance: NA
CDR3aa: CASSDTGEAFF
CDR3nt: TGTGCCAGCAGCGATACAGGTGAAGCTTTCTTT

d_gene: NA
j_gene: TRBJ2-5
len: 9
v_gene: TRBV20-1
abundance: NA
CDR3aa: CSAGETQYF
CDR3nt: TGCAGTGCCGGGGAGACCCAGTACTTC

d_gene: NA
j_gene: TRBJ2-7
len: 11
v_gene: TRBV20-1
abundance: once
CDR3aa: CSARDSYEQYF
CDR3nt: TGCAGTGCCCGGGACTCCTACGAGCAGTACTTC

d_gene: NA
j_gene: TRBJ1-3
len: 14
v_gene: TRBV10-2
abundance: NA
CDR3aa: CATHMTDSGNTIYF
CDR3nt: TGCGCCACCCATATGACAGACTCTGGAAACACCATATATTTT

d_gene: NA
j_gene: TRBJ2-7
len: 15
v_gene: TRBV27
abundance: NA
CDR3aa: CASSPQPQTRYEQYF
CDR3nt: TGTGCCAGCAGTCCCCAGCCCCAGACTAGATACGAGCAGTACTTC

d_gene: NA
j_gene: TRBJ2-3
len: 14
v_gene: TRBV21-1
abundance: NA
CDR3aa: CASTNPLWTDTQYF
CDR3nt: TGTGCCAGCACCAACCCCCTATGGACAGATACGCAGTATTTT